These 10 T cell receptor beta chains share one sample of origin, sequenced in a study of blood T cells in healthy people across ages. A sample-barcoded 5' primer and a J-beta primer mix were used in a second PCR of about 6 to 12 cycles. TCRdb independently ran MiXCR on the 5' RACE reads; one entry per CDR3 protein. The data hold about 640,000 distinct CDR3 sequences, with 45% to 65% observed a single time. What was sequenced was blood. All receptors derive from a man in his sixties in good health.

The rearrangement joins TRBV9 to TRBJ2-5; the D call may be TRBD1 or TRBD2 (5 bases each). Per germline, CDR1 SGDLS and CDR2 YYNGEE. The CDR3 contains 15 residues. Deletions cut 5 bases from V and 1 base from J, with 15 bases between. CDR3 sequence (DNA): TGTGCCAGCAGTGTAACGGCAGGGACCCAAGAGACCCAGTACTTC. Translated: CASSVTAGTQETQYF.

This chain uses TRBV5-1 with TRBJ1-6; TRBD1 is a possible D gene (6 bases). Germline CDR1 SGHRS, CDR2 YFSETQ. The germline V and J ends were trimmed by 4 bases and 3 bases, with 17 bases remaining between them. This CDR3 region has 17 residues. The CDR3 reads CASSRGRGANYNSPLHF. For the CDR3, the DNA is TGCGCCAGCAGCCGTGGCAGGGGCGCGAACTATAATTCACCCCTCCACTTT.

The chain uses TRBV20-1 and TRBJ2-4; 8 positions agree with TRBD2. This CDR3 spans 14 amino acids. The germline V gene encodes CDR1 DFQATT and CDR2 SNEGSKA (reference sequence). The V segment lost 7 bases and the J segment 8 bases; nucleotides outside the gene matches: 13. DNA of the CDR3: TGCAGTGGGAGTAGCGGGGAATACGGGGACATTCAGTACTTC. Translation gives CSGSSGEYGDIQYF.

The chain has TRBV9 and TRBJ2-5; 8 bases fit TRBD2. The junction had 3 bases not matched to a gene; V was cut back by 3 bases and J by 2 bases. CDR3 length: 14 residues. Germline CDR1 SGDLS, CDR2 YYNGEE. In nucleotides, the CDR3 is TGTGCCAGCAGCGGGGGACTAGTACAAGAGACCCAGTACTTC. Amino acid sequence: CASSGGLVQETQYF.

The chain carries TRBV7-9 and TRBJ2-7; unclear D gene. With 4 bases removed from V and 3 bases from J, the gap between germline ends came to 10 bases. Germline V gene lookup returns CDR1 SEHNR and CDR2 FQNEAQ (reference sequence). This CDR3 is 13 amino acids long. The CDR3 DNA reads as TGTGCCAGCAGCTCGGGCGCAGGCTACGAGCAGTACTTC. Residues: CASSSGAGYEQYF.

The CDR3: CASSYGGSRTEAFF. As DNA, the CDR3 is TGTGCCAGCAGTTACGGGGGGTCACGGACTGAAGCTTTCTTT. V usage is TRBV6-2 or TRBV6-3 and J usage is TRBJ1-1, with D possibly TRBD1 on 5 matching bases. This CDR3 is 14 amino acids long. Germline V gene sequence: CDR1 MNHEY, CDR2 SVGEGT. V was trimmed by 2 bases and J by 5 bases, leaving 12 bases between them.

CDR3 sequence (DNA): TGTGCCAGCAGCACCCGACAGGGGCAAAACATTCAGTACTTC. This encodes CASSTRQGQNIQYF. The chain couples TRBV7-2 to TRBJ2-4; TRBD1 agrees at 8 bases. The CDR3 length is 14 residues. CDR1 and CDR2 (germline): SGHTA, FQGNSA. The ends lost 5 bases at V and 5 bases at J; junction bases unmatched: 5.

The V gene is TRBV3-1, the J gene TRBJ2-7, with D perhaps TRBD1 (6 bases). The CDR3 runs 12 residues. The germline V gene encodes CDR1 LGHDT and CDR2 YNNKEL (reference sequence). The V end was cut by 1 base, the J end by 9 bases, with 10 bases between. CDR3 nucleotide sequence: TGTGCCAGCAGCCAAGGTGAGACAGGGCAGTACTTC. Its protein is CASSQGETGQYF.

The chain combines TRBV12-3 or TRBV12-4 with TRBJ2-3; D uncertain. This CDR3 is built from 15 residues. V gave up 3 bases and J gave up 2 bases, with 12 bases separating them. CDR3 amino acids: CASSFGRPNTDTQYF. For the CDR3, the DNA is TGTGCCAGCAGTTTCGGGCGGCCGAACACAGATACGCAGTATTTT.

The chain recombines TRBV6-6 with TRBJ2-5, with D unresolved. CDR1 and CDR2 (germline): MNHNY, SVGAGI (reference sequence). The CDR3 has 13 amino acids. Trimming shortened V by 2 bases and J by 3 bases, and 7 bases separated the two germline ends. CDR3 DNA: TGTGCCAGCAGTTACGAGACCAAAGAGACCCAGTACTTC. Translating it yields CASSYETKETQYF.